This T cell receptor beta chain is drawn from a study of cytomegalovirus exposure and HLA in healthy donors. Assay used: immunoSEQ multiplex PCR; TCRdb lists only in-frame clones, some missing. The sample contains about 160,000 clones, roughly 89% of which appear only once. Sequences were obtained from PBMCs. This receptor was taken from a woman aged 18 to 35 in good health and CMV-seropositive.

CDR3 loop: CATLLQGARTGELFF. In DNA, the CDR3 is TGTGCCACCCTCCTACAGGGGGCGAGGACCGGGGAGCTGTTTTTT. The gene calls are TRBV2 and TRBJ2-2; 9 bases line up with TRBD1. V shed 10 bases, J shed 5 bases, and the junction held 11 bases outside the gene matches. Germline V gene sequence: CDR1 SNHLY, CDR2 FYNNEI. This CDR3 has 15 amino acids.